The rows below give T cell receptor beta chains drawn from one sample of a study of metastatic and nonmetastatic thyroid tumors. MiXCR re-clonotyped the PCR reads for TCRdb. In the table there are tens of thousands of clones, around 28% of which are singletons. The specimen was blood. These receptors were taken from a male donor with papillary thyroid cancer or a benign thyroid nodule (not recorded which). Some clones in this sample may be carry-over from other donors' samples. Both conserved end residues are part of each CDR3. A D gene is named only where the DNA matches it firmly. Only part of the rows carry a size: once, few, many, or a class if the clone is expanded.

d_gene	v_gene	abundance	j_gene	CDR3nt	CDR3aa
TRBD1	TRBV9	once	TRBJ2-3	TGTGCCAGCAGCGACCGGGACAGTAGCACAGATACGCAGTATTTT	CASSDRDSSTDTQYF
-	TRBV6-1	-	TRBJ1-2	TGTGCCAGCAGTCCCAACCTGAGCGGGGGGCCTGGCTACACCTTC	CASSPNLSGGPGYTF
-	TRBV27	-	TRBJ1-2	TGTGCCAGCAGTTTAGTCCCCCTTAGCCCCTATGGCTACACCTTC	CASSLVPLSPYGYTF
-	TRBV4-1	many	TRBJ1-1	TGCGCCAGCAGCCAAGGGGGGCCCACTGAAGCTTTCTTT	CASSQGGPTEAFF
-	TRBV6-1	medium-sized	TRBJ1-6	TGTGCCAGCGGGCGAGACTCCTATAATTCACCCCTCCACTTT	CASGRDSYNSPLHF
-	TRBV15	-	TRBJ2-6	TGTGCCACCAGCAGAGTGAGGGGATCAGGGGCCAACGTCCTGACTTTC	CATSRVRGSGANVLTF
-	TRBV7-6	once	TRBJ1-5	TGTGCCAGCAGCTTAGCCTCGTGCGGGGGGCCCCAGCATTTT	CASSLASCGGPQHF
-	TRBV7-6	many	TRBJ2-2	TGTGCCAGCAGCTTACAGGGTTCGAGTACCGGGGAGCTGTTTTTT	CASSLQGSSTGELFF
-	TRBV10-2	few	TRBJ2-2	TGCGCCAGCATTTGCACCGGGGATCTGTTTTTT	CASICTGDLFF
-	TRBV27	-	TRBJ2-3	TGTGCCAGCAGTCAGGACTTCAATACGCAGTATTTT	CASSQDFNTQYF
-	TRBV7-6	many	TRBJ2-7	TGTGCCAGCAGCCTCCAGGGCTACGAGCAGTACTTC	CASSLQGYEQYF
TRBD2	TRBV4-2	many	TRBJ2-3	TGTGCCAGCAGCCAAGGACCGAGCGGGAGAAGGGCAGATACGCAGTATTTT	CASSQGPSGRRADTQYF
-	TRBV28	-	TRBJ2-3	TGTGCCAGCAGTTTGCGACAGTCGAGCACATATACGCAGTATTTT	CASSLRQSSTYTQYF
TRBD1	TRBV6-2/TRBV6-3	medium-sized	TRBJ1-6	TGTGCCAGCAGCAGGACAGGCTTTAGCTCCTATAATTCACCCCTCCACTTT	CASSRTGFSSYNSPLHF
TRBD1	TRBV6-1	few	TRBJ1-6	TGTGCCACGATGGGACAGGGAAGAAGTTCACCCCTCCACTTT	CATMGQGRSSPLHF
-	TRBV11-3	-	TRBJ2-1	TGTGCCAGCAGCCCCTCTATGGACGGGGGTGGCGATGAGCAGTTCTTC	CASSPSMDGGGDEQFF
-	TRBV19	-	TRBJ2-1	TGTGCCACGGGTCGGTCTGAGCAGTTCTTC	CATGRSEQFF
-	TRBV11-2	many	TRBJ2-2	TGTGCCAGCAGTTTTTCCCGTCTAGCGAACACCGGGGAGCTGTTTTTT	CASSFSRLANTGELFF
-	TRBV9	-	TRBJ2-1	TGTGCCAGCATTGTAGATTTAGCGCCCTACAATGAGCAGTTCTTC	CASIVDLAPYNEQFF
-	TRBV28	few	TRBJ2-7	TGTGCCAGCGAAGAGCAGTACTTC	CASEEQYF
TRBD1	TRBV11-2	-	TRBJ1-2	TGTGCCAGCACCGTCCGGGACAGCGATGGCTACACCTTC	CASTVRDSDGYTF
-	TRBV28	many	TRBJ2-2	TGTGCCAGCACTAGGGCTTCAAACACCGGGGAGCTGTTTTTT	CASTRASNTGELFF
TRBD2	TRBV28	few	TRBJ2-7	TGTGCCAGCAGTCTAGCGGGAGTCCACGAGCAGTACTTC	CASSLAGVHEQYF
-	TRBV11-2	-	TRBJ2-7	TGTGCCAGCAGCTTATTCGGACAGATCTCCTACGAGCAGTACTTC	CASSLFGQISYEQYF
-	TRBV28	few	TRBJ2-1	TGTGCCAGCAGTTACGGGACTGATCGTCTTAATGAGCAGTTCTTC	CASSYGTDRLNEQFF
-	TRBV28	few	TRBJ2-5	TGTGCCAGCAGCCGACTTGGGGGGCAAGAGACCCAGTACTTC	CASSRLGGQETQYF
-	TRBV11-2	many	TRBJ2-3	TGTGCCAGCAGCTTAGAGGGGGGCGCCGGCACAGATACGCAGTATTTT	CASSLEGGAGTDTQYF
-	TRBV20-1	-	TRBJ2-7	TGCAGTGCTAGAGATCCCAGGGTTTCCTACGAGCAGTACTTC	CSARDPRVSYEQYF
-	TRBV7-2	-	TRBJ2-2	TGTGCCAGCAGCTTAGGGTCCGGGGAGCTGTTTTTT	CASSLGSGELFF
-	TRBV6-1	many	TRBJ2-5	TGTGCCAGCACGCTAGAACAGGGATTTGGAGAGACCCAGTACTTC	CASTLEQGFGETQYF
-	TRBV9	many	TRBJ1-2	TGTGCCAGCATGAGCTCCTCTGATGGCTACACCTTC	CASMSSSDGYTF
TRBD1	TRBV6-1	many	TRBJ2-3	TGTGCCAGCAGTGGACAGGGGGCGGGGACAGATACGCAGTATTTT	CASSGQGAGTDTQYF
-	TRBV9	-	TRBJ1-3	TGTGCCAGCAGCGGGGGATGGGCGGGAAACACCATATATTTT	CASSGGWAGNTIYF
-	TRBV6-1	many	TRBJ1-5	TGTGCCAGCAGTGCGGGGACGCCTTATCAGCCCCAGCATTTT	CASSAGTPYQPQHF
TRBD2	TRBV12-3/TRBV12-4	few	TRBJ2-1	TGTGCCAGGAGTCCTATAGCGGGGAGGGATGAGCAGTTCTTC	CARSPIAGRDEQFF
-	TRBV11-2	-	TRBJ2-3	TGTGCCAGCAGCTTCAAGGGTGGGGGAATTGCAGATACGCAGTATTTT	CASSFKGGGIADTQYF
-	TRBV6-2/TRBV6-3	-	TRBJ2-7	TGTGCCAGCCAGGCCCTGACAGGAGACTCCTACGAGCAGTACTTC	CASQALTGDSYEQYF
-	TRBV6-4	-	TRBJ2-1	TGTGCCAGCAGCTTTCTAGGACAGCTTCAAAATGAGCAGTTCTTC	CASSFLGQLQNEQFF
-	TRBV5-1	-	TRBJ2-2	TGCGCCAGCAGCTTTGGTGTTGGTTACAACACCGGGGAGCTGTTTTTT	CASSFGVGYNTGELFF
-	TRBV7-2	many	TRBJ2-2	TGTGCCAGCAGCTTAGAGGTGGACACCGGGGAGCTGTTTTTT	CASSLEVDTGELFF
-	TRBV30	-	TRBJ2-3	TGTGCCTGGAGTGTACCGAGCAAGGCAGATACGCAGTATTTT	CAWSVPSKADTQYF
-	TRBV12-3/TRBV12-4	many	TRBJ2-3	TGTGCCAGCAGTTTTCTAGGGACCCCCACAGATACGCAGTATTTT	CASSFLGTPTDTQYF
-	TRBV2	many	TRBJ1-2	TGTGCCAGCAGTGAAGAGTCCTTCTATGGCTACACCTTC	CASSEESFYGYTF
TRBD1	TRBV19	few	TRBJ1-4	TGTGCCATTAGCACAGGGGGCTGGAGTGAAAAACTGCTTTTT	CAISTGGWSEKLLF
TRBD2	TRBV11-1	-	TRBJ2-2	TGTGCCAGCAGCCCGAGTACGGCGGGAGGGCCCGGGGAGTTGGTTTTT	CASSPSTAGGPGELVF
-	TRBV5-1	once	TRBJ2-1	TGCGCCAGCAGCTTGGGCGACAGGAGGTACAATGAGCAGTTCTTC	CASSLGDRRYNEQFF